A single sample gave rise to the 4 T cell receptor beta chains below, sequenced in a study of control samples from healthy donors and cancer patients. Libraries were prepared by immunoSEQ multiplex PCR; TCRdb keeps only in-frame clonotypes and omits some of them. Counted here are tens of thousands of clones, approximately 93% occurring once; the ten biggest clones make up roughly 1.5%. The specimen was blood. The receptors stem from a woman in her twenties or thirties in good health.

The chain combines TRBV6-5 with TRBJ2-7; D perhaps matches TRBD1 (6 bases). The germline V gene has CDR1 MNHEY and CDR2 SVGAGI. This CDR3 has 13 residues. The CDR3 sequence is CATQGTNSYEQYF. In DNA, the CDR3 is TGTGCTACCCAGGGGACGAACTCCTACGAGCAGTACTTC.

The sample holds a few counts of this clone. The gene calls are TRBV30 and TRBJ1-3, with D unclear. Trimming pared 2 bases from V and 5 bases from J, leaving 7 bases between. Germline V lookup: CDR1 GTSNPN, CDR2 SVGIG (reference sequence). There are 12 residues in the CDR3. DNA for the CDR3: TGTGCCTGGAGTTTAGGGCGAAACACCATATATTTT. Translated: CAWSLGRNTIYF.

The rearrangement joins TRBV5-4 to TRBJ2-7; TRBD2 aligns across 9 bases. V gave up 5 bases and J gave up 5 bases; unmatched junction bases: 8. The CDR3 spans 14 residues. Per the germline V gene, CDR1 is SGHNT and CDR2 is YYREEE (reference sequence). The CDR3 nucleotides are TGTGCCAGCAGTTCAGCGGGAGGTAGCGACGAGCAGTACTTC. This gives the protein CASSSAGGSDEQYF.

This sequence joins TRBV30 and TRBJ2-5, with D perhaps TRBD1 (6 bases). The CDR3 consists of 13 residues. From germline, CDR1 is GTSNPN and CDR2 SVGIG (reference sequence). V lost 4 bases and J lost 5, with 14 bases in between. CDR3 sequence: CAWTGTLRETQYF. In DNA form, the CDR3 reads TGTGCCTGGACCGGGACACTGAGGGAGACCCAGTACTTC.